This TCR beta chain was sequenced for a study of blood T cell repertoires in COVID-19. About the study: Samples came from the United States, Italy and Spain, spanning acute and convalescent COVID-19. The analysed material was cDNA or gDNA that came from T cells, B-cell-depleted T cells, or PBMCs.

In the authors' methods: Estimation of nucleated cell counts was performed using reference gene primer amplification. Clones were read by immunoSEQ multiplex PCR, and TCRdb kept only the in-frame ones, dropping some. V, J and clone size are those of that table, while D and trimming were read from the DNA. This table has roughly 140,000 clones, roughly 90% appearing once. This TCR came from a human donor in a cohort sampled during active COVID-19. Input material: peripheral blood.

Here the CDR3 DNA reads TGTGCCAGTAGTACCCGACAGGGGACTAGCGGGGTCAATGAGCAGTTCTTC. Translating it yields CASSTRQGTSGVNEQFF. The chain links TRBV19 to TRBJ2-1; 13 nucleotides align to TRBD2. CDR3 length: 17 residues. Germline V lookup: CDR1 LNHDA, CDR2 SQIVND (reference sequence). Losses at the gene ends were 4 bases for V and 6 bases for J; bases not matched to a gene: 9.